A single sample gave rise to the 11 T cell receptor beta chains below, sequenced in a study of liver allograft versus peripheral blood T cells. Across the study: Comparing T cell receptor repertoires in transplanted livers with those in recipients' peripheral blood was part of the design.

TCRdb independently ran MiXCR on the reads; one entry per CDR3 protein. This table has approximately 15,000 distinct CDR3 sequences, 20% to 25% appearing once. The receptors were sampled from a human patient who had a liver transplant. The graft donor may account for some of the T cells.

This rearrangement joins TRBV30 to TRBJ2-3; 8 positions match TRBD2. CDR1 is GTSNPN, CDR2 SVGIG, per germline (reference sequence). The CDR3 extends over 15 amino acids. V shed 2 bases, J shed 4 bases, and the junction held 8 bases outside the gene matches. CDR3 in amino acids: CAWSSGAGAADTQYF. In nucleotides, the CDR3 is TGTGCCTGGAGTTCGGGAGCGGGGGCGGCAGATACGCAGTATTTT. Drawing the rest from reference TRBV30 and TRBJ2-3, the complete variable domain is SQTIHQWPATLVQPVGSPLSLECTVEGTSNPNLYWYRQAAGRGLQLLFYSVGIGQISSEVPQNLSASRPQDRQFILSSKKLLLSDSGFYLCAWSSGAGAADTQYFGPGTRLTVL.

By share, this clonotype ranks as medium-sized. The V and J genes are TRBV6-1 and TRBJ1-6, with D maybe TRBD1 (5 bases). The V end lost 6 bases, the J end lost 0 bases, and 15 bases lay between the germline ends. CDR3 length: 17 amino acids. CDR1 is MNHNS, CDR2 SASEGT, per germline. The CDR3 loop reads CASSPRALRSYNSPLHF. CDR3 nucleotides: TGTGCCAGCAGCCCCAGGGCACTCCGCTCCTATAATTCACCCCTCCACTTT.

By share, this clonotype ranks as medium-sized. The chain couples TRBV18 to TRBJ1-5, with a tentative D call TRBD1 (6 bases). Germline values: CDR1 KGHSH, CDR2 LQKENI. V lost 6 bases, J lost 6 bases, and 12 bases lay in between. This CDR3 is 13 amino acids long. Written as DNA, the CDR3 is TGTGCCAGCTCCGTAGGGGGGTCTCAGCCCCAGCATTTT. Encoded protein: CASSVGGSQPQHF.

This clonotype was found many times. This sequence joins TRBV7-2 and TRBJ1-1; a weak D match, TRBD1 (5 bases). V dropped 2 bases and J dropped 0 bases, with 19 bases sitting between them. Per the germline V gene, CDR1 is SGHTA and CDR2 is FQGNSA. The CDR3 contains 18 residues. Here the CDR3 reads CASSLSQGFAHMNTEAFF. DNA for the CDR3: TGTGCCAGCAGCTTAAGTCAGGGCTTCGCCCATATGAACACTGAAGCTTTCTTT.

CDR3 protein: CASSPGTGGGANTEAFF. The CDR3 DNA follows: TGTGCCAGCAGTCCCGGGACCGGTGGAGGGGCGAACACTGAAGCTTTCTTT. This chain links TRBV28 with TRBJ1-1; D is possibly TRBD1 (5 bases). Germline V CDR1 and CDR2: MDHEN, SYDVKM. V was trimmed by 5 bases and J by 1 base, leaving 20 bases between them. This CDR3 spans 17 amino acids. The full variable domain, with the rest looked up from reference TRBV28 and TRBJ1-1, is DVKVTQSSRYLVKRTGEKVFLECVQDMDHENMFWYRQDPGLGLRLIYFSYDVKMKEKGDIPEGYSVSREKKERFSLILESASTNQTSMYLCASSPGTGGGANTEAFFGQGTRLTVV.

This clonotype counts as medium-sized. One end of the junction is discordant with germline, which a read error may explain. The V gene is TRBV6-1, the J gene TRBJ2-1; D not resolved. The CDR3 sequence is 14 residues long. Germline loops: CDR1 MNHNS, CDR2 SASEGT. The CDR3 here is CASREGTLGNEQFF. The CDR3 DNA sequence: TGTGCCAGCAGGGAAGGCACCCTAGGGAATGAGCAGTTCTTC.

The rearrangement links TRBV11-2 to TRBJ2-7, with D perhaps matching TRBD1 (6 bases). The CDR3 sequence is 15 residues long. Germline V CDR1 and CDR2: SGHAT, FQNNGV. V gave up 7 bases and J gave up 1 base, with 17 bases separating them. CDR3 sequence: CASTRSGVESYEQYF. CDR3 DNA sequence: TGTGCCAGCACCCGTTCAGGGGTTGAATCCTACGAGCAGTACTTC. Based on the CDR3 plus reference TRBV11-2 and TRBJ2-7, the full variable domain is EAGVAQSPRYKIIEKRQSVAFWCNPISGHATLYWYQQILGQGPKLLIQFQNNGVVDDSQLPKDRFSAERLKGVDSTLKIQPAKLEDSAVYLCASTRSGVESYEQYFGPGTRLTVT.

At least ten counts were recorded for this clonotype. The chain employs TRBV28 and TRBJ2-3; D possibly uses TRBD1 or TRBD2 (5 bases each). The V gene lost 2 bases and the J gene lost 1 base, with 10 bases spanning the gap. Germline CDR1 MDHEN, CDR2 SYDVKM. The CDR3 sequence is 15 residues long. CDR3 DNA: TGTGCCAGCAGTTTACTCCAGGGAGGCACAGATACGCAGTATTTT. The encoded protein is CASSLLQGGTDTQYF.

There are many counts of this clonotype. The chain employs TRBV18 and TRBJ2-1; 8 bases line up with TRBD1. The CDR3 runs to 17 residues. Unmatched junction bases numbered 9, after V lost 0 bases and J lost 5 bases. Germline CDR1 is KGHSH and CDR2 is LQKENI. The CDR3 coding sequence is TGTGCCAGCTCACCACCGAGGAGACAGGGGAGAGACAATGAGCAGTTCTTC. It codes for CASSPPRRQGRDNEQFF.

Judged by abundance, this clonotype is medium-sized. The CDR3 is CASSPPGSTDTQYF. CDR3 DNA: TGTGCCAGCTCACCACCGGGATCCACAGATACGCAGTATTTT. The chain has TRBV18 and TRBJ2-3; D ambiguous. The germline V and J ends were trimmed by 0 bases and 2 bases, with 6 bases remaining between them. Germline CDR1 reads KGHSH; CDR2 reads LQKENI. The CDR3 runs 14 residues.

By share, this clonotype counts as medium-sized. The chain couples TRBV18 to TRBJ1-5, with no clear D. There are 14 residues in the CDR3. V was shortened by 3 bases and J by 0 bases, with 6 bases between the two germline ends. In germline, CDR1 is KGHSH, CDR2 LQKENI. The CDR3: CASSPSASNQPQHF. As DNA, the CDR3 is TGTGCCAGCTCACCGTCGGCTAGCAATCAGCCCCAGCATTTT.